The sequence of this T cell receptor beta chain was determined in a study of blood T cells in healthy people across ages. PCR was performed a second time for 7 to 11 cycles using a sample-barcoded 5' primer and a J-beta primer mix. From each sample, at least 3 million paired-end reads containing CDR3 were obtained. TCRdb redid the calling of the 5' RACE reads with MiXCR, one entry per CDR3 protein. The sample has fewer than 1.5 million distinct CDR3 sequences, 42% seen once. Concerning this clonotype itself: Antigen unknown.

Looked up from germline, CDR1 is SQVTM and CDR2 is ANQGSEA. This CDR3 spans 14 amino acids. With 5 bases removed from V and 6 bases from J, the gap between germline ends came to 17 bases. Study results and limitations: Observed TCR beta diversity per million T cells went down as age went up. This fall followed a roughly linear course with age. The diversity estimates, figures obtained from one million T cells, were considered underestimates.

The TCR sequence derives from a woman between 18 and 29 years old in good health. The chain links TRBV29-1 to TRBJ2-1, with D perhaps TRBD2 (5 bases). The sample taken for sequencing was blood. CDR3 region: CSVTGLKPGNEQFF. The CDR3 bases are TGCAGCGTTACCGGACTGAAACCAGGCAATGAGCAGTTCTTC.